This is a list of T cell receptor beta chains from one sample in a study of PD-1 blockade in mismatch repair-deficient tumors. This table comes from immunoSEQ multiplex PCR, and its TCRdb copy is limited to in-frame clones, with some not included. The repertoire has 49,000 or so clones, roughly 80% of them found once; the top ten carry roughly 8.7%. Specimen: peripheral blood, collected 20 weeks after starting pembrolizumab. All receptors derive from an adult with mismatch repair-deficient cancer. CDR3s leave out the opening cysteine and the closing phenylalanine or tryptophan. Each record gives: clone size, J gene, V gene, CDR3 protein. Rows give clone size only sometimes, using once, few, many, or a class for an expanded clone.

clone size: -
J gene: TRBJ1-2
V gene: TRBV7-9
CDR3 protein: ASSSSEDTYGYT

clone size: -
J gene: TRBJ2-1
V gene: TRBV5-1
CDR3 protein: ASSFGTSGNNEQF

clone size: -
J gene: TRBJ1-5
V gene: TRBV28
CDR3 protein: ASTGTLNQPQH

clone size: -
J gene: TRBJ2-5
V gene: TRBV30
CDR3 protein: AWSSGVQETQY

clone size: -
J gene: TRBJ2-7
V gene: TRBV5-5
CDR3 protein: ASSLGGGVTYEQY

clone size: -
J gene: TRBJ1-1
V gene: TRBV5-1
CDR3 protein: ASSFLQGNTEAF

clone size: -
J gene: TRBJ2-5
V gene: TRBV25-1
CDR3 protein: ASSERGGGYRGQETQY

clone size: -
J gene: TRBJ2-3
V gene: TRBV7-3
CDR3 protein: ASSLGTSADTQY

clone size: -
J gene: TRBJ1-2
V gene: TRBV28
CDR3 protein: ASSPMVLEGNT

clone size: -
J gene: TRBJ2-7
V gene: TRBV9
CDR3 protein: ASSVAYGSYEQY

clone size: -
J gene: TRBJ2-5
V gene: TRBV7-6
CDR3 protein: ASSLLVEETQY

clone size: -
J gene: TRBJ2-1
V gene: TRBV14
CDR3 protein: ASSHRGYYHEQF

clone size: -
J gene: TRBJ2-1
V gene: TRBV5-1
CDR3 protein: ASSLSTSGRYPNEQF

clone size: -
J gene: TRBJ2-3
V gene: TRBV7-8
CDR3 protein: ASSFAGGGTDTQY

clone size: -
J gene: TRBJ2-3
V gene: TRBV19
CDR3 protein: ASSIIWASGSTDTQY

clone size: -
J gene: TRBJ1-3
V gene: TRBV5-1
CDR3 protein: ASSYREMSGNTIY

clone size: -
J gene: TRBJ1-2
V gene: TRBV2
CDR3 protein: ASSLTGEPLYGYT

clone size: -
J gene: TRBJ1-2
V gene: TRBV19
CDR3 protein: ASSRDRELLHGYT

clone size: few
J gene: TRBJ2-7
V gene: TRBV6-5
CDR3 protein: ASTPIMLEQY

clone size: -
J gene: TRBJ2-5
V gene: TRBV6-5
CDR3 protein: ASSRGDQETQY

clone size: -
J gene: TRBJ2-1
V gene: TRBV30
CDR3 protein: AWSAGINNNEQF

clone size: -
J gene: TRBJ2-3
V gene: TRBV7-2
CDR3 protein: ASSLIARADTQY

clone size: -
J gene: TRBJ2-1
V gene: TRBV11-3
CDR3 protein: ASSSGLAGWNEQF

clone size: -
J gene: TRBJ1-5
V gene: TRBV27
CDR3 protein: ASSSRSATGVNQPQH

clone size: -
J gene: TRBJ1-1
V gene: TRBV6-6
CDR3 protein: ASSSSGERDTEAF

clone size: once
J gene: TRBJ2-7
V gene: TRBV5-1
CDR3 protein: ASSLGGEKYEQY

clone size: -
J gene: TRBJ2-5
V gene: TRBV11-2
CDR3 protein: ASSVRTGYQETQY

clone size: -
J gene: TRBJ2-7
V gene: TRBV5-6
CDR3 protein: ASSKTGDSYEQY

clone size: -
J gene: TRBJ2-3
V gene: TRBV19
CDR3 protein: ASSGSSTDTQY

clone size: few
J gene: TRBJ2-7
V gene: TRBV7-9
CDR3 protein: ASSKTTYEQY

clone size: -
J gene: TRBJ2-7
V gene: TRBV5-4
CDR3 protein: ASSLIGSSYEQY

clone size: -
J gene: TRBJ2-1
V gene: TRBV5-4
CDR3 protein: ASSLDGPSDDEQF

clone size: few
J gene: TRBJ1-5
V gene: TRBV30
CDR3 protein: AWSKGLSGQPQH

clone size: -
J gene: TRBJ2-1
V gene: TRBV9
CDR3 protein: ASSVSTGVPLNEQF

clone size: -
J gene: TRBJ2-1
V gene: TRBV6-1
CDR3 protein: ASSEETSGVFKIYNEQF

clone size: -
J gene: TRBJ2-3
V gene: TRBV5-4
CDR3 protein: ASSLVGPGTDTQY

clone size: -
J gene: TRBJ2-1
V gene: TRBV28
CDR3 protein: ASSSPGGRNNEQF

clone size: -
J gene: TRBJ2-7
V gene: TRBV27
CDR3 protein: ASSLSRTSFEQY

clone size: -
J gene: TRBJ2-5
V gene: TRBV6-1
CDR3 protein: ASRSRGQETQY